The T cell receptor beta chain under discussion was sequenced for a study of T cells after yellow fever vaccination. It was through 5'RACE template switching that TCR cDNA was made, with a universal primer site and UMIs added. TCRdb independently ran MiXCR on the 5' RACE reads; one entry per CDR3 protein. This sample yields around 160,000 distinct CDR3 sequences, of which almost 7% are seen a single time; approximately 2.5% belongs to the top ten. This clonotype was recorded many times. V trimming: 0 bases; J trimming: 6 bases; junction bases outside the gene matches: 4. CDR3 length equals 14 residues. Germline V lookup: CDR1 LGHNA, CDR2 YSLEER.

Specimen: CD4+ T cells sorted from PBMCs, collected around 5 days after the first yellow fever vaccination. The receptor's source is a man between 18 and 35 years old who received the YFV17D yellow fever vaccine. The chain employs TRBV4-3 and TRBJ2-7; 8 nucleotides agree with TRBD2. The CDR3, as DNA: TGCGCCAGCAGCCAAGATAGGGCGGGGGGCGAGCAGTACTTC. This sequence encodes CASSQDRAGGEQYF.